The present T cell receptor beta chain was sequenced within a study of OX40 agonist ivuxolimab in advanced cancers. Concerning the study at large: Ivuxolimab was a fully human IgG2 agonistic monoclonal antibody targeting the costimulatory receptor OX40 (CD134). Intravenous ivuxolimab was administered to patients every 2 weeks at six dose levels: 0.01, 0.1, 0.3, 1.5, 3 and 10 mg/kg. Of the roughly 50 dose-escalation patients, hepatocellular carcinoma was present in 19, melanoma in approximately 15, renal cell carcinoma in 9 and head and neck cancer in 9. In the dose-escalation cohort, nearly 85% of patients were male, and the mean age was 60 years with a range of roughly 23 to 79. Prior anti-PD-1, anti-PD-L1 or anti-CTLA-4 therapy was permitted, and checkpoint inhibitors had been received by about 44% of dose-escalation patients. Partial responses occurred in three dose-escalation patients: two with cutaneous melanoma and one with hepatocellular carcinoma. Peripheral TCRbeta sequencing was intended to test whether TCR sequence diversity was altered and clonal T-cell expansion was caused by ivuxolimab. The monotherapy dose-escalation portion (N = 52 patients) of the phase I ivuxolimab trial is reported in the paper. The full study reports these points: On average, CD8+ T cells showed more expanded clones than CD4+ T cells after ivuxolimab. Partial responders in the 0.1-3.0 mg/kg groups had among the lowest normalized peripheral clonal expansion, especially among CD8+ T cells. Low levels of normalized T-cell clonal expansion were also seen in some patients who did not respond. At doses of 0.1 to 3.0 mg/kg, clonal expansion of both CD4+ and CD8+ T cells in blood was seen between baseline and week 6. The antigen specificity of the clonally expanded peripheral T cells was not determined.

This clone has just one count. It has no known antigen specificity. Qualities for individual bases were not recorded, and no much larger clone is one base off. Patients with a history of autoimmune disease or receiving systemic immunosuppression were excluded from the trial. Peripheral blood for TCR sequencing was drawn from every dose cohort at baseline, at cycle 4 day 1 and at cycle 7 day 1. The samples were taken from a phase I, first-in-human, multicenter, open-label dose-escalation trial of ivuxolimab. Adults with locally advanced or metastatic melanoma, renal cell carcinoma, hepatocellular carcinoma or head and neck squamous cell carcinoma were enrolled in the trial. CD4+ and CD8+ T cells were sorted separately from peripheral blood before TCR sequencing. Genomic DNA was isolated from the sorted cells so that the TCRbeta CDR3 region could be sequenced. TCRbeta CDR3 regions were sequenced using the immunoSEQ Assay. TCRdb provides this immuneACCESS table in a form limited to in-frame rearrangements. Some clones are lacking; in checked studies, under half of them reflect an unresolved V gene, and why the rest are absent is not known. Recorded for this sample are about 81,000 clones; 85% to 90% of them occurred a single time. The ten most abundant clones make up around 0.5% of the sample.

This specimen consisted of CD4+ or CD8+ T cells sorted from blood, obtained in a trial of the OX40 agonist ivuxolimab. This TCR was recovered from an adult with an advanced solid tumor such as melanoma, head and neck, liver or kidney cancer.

The nucleotide sequence is given as TGCGCCAGTTCGAAAGCGCAGGGTTATGGCTACACCTTC. Its protein product is CASSKAQGYGYTF. The sequence links TRBV5-1 to TRBJ1-2; TRBD1 is perhaps the D gene, given 5 matching bases. Trimming at the junction amounts to 8 bases on V and 5 bases on J, and the germline ends lie 16 bases apart. The CDR3 spans 13 residues, from the cysteine through the phenylalanine. Of the read, only the CDR3 DNA is kept; its 39 bases are in frame from base 1. Based on the germline V gene, the CDR1 and CDR2 sequences are SGHRS and YFSETQ.